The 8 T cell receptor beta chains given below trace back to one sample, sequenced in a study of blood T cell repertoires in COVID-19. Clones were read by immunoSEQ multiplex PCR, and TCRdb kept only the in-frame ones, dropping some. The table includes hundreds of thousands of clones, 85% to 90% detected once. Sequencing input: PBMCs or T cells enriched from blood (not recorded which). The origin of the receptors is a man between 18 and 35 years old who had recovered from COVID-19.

CDR3 coding DNA: TGTGCCAGCAGCCTGGGCCCGGGACAGGGGTTAGGCAATCAGCCCCAGCATTTT. Protein product: CASSLGPGQGLGNQPQHF. The chain is built from TRBV7-8 and TRBJ1-5; 10 bases are shared with TRBD1. The CDR3 consists of 18 residues. Germline V gene data show CDR1 as SGHVS and CDR2 as FQNEAQ. V was pared by 5 bases and J by 2 bases, with 12 bases of the junction left unmatched.

The CDR3 DNA is TGTGCCAGCAGCCAAGAGGGCCGGTATGGCTACACCTTC. This gives the protein CASSQEGRYGYTF. The chain has TRBV3-1 (or the pseudogene TRBV3-2) and TRBJ1-2, with D unresolved. Per germline, CDR1 LGHDT and CDR2 YNNKEL (reference sequence). V lost 0 bases and J 5 bases, leaving 7 bases between the germline ends. CDR3 length: 13 residues.

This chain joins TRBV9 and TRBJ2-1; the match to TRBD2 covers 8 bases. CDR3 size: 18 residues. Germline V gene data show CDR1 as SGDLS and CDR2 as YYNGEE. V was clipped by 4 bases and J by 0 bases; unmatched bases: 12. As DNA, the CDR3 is TGTGCCAGCAGCCCCCGGCGGGAGCGGGGGCTCTCCTACAATGAGCAGTTCTTC. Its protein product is CASSPRRERGLSYNEQFF.

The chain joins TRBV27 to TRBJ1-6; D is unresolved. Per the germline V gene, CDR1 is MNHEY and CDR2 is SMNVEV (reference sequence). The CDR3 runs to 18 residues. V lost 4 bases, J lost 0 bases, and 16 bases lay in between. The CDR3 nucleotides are TGTGCCAGCAGTTCCCGAAAGTTCAAGAGCTCCTATAATTCACCCCTCCACTTT. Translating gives CASSSRKFKSSYNSPLHF.

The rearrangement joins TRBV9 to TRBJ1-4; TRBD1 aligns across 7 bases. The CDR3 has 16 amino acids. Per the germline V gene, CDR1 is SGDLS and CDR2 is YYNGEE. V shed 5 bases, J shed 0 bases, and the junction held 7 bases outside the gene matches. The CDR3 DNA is TGTGCCAGCAGTCTGACCGGGACAGCAACTAATGAAAAACTGTTTTTT. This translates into CASSLTGTATNEKLFF.

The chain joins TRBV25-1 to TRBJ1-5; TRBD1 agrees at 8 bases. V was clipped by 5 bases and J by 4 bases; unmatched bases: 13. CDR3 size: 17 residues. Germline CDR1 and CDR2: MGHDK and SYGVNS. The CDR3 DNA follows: TGTGCCAGCAGTTCCGGGACAGGTAACCATTTGAATCAGCCCCAGCATTTT. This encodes CASSSGTGNHLNQPQHF.

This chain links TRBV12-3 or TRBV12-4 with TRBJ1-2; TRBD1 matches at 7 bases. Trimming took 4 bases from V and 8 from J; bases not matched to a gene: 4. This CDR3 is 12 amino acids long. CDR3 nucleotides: TGTGCCAGCAGTTCGACAGGGAGCGGCTACACCTTC. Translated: CASSSTGSGYTF.

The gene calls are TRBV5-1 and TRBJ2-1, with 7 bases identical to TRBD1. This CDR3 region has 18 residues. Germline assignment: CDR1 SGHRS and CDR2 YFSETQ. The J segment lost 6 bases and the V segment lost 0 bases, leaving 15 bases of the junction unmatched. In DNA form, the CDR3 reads TGCGCCAGCAGCTTGGAGCTAGGGTGGACAGGTCGCGGCAATGAGCAGTTCTTC. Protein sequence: CASSLELGWTGRGNEQFF.